This T cell receptor beta chain originates from a study of CD8+ T cells in alopecia areata. Treatment described: oral pan-JAK inhibitor, 5-10 mg twice daily. Peripheral blood and lesional scalp punch biopsies were taken from alopecia areata patients. RNA extraction and reverse transcription yielded cDNA as sequencing template. Here immunoSEQ multiplex PCR was the method, and the copy in TCRdb shows in-frame clones only, minus some. The table shows about 180,000 clones, with 53% occurring only once. Per the germline V gene, CDR1 is SGHAT and CDR2 is FQNNGV. This CDR3 comprises 15 residues. V was clipped by 1 base and J by 0 bases, with 9 bases between them.

The rearrangement links TRBV11-2 to TRBJ1-1; possibly TRBD1 for D (5 bases). Sequencing was performed on CD8+ T cells sorted from blood, taken at week 24, from a patient treated with tofacitinib. This sequence originates from a human donor with alopecia areata. The chain's CDR3 is CASSLGPGVNTEAFF. The CDR3 nucleotides read TGTGCCAGCAGCTTAGGCCCGGGGGTGAACACTGAAGCTTTCTTT.